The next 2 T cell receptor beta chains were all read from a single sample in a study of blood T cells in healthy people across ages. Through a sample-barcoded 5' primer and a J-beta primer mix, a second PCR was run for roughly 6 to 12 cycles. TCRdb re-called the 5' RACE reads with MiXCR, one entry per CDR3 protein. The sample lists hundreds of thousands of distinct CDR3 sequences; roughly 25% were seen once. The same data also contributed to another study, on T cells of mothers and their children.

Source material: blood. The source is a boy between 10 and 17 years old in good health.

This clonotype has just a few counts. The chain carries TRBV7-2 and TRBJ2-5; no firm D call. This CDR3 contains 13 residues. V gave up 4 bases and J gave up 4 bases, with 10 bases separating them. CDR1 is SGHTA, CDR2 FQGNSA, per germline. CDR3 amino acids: CASSSDSLETQYF. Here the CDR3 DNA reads TGTGCCAGCAGCTCCGACTCCCTAGAGACCCAGTACTTC.

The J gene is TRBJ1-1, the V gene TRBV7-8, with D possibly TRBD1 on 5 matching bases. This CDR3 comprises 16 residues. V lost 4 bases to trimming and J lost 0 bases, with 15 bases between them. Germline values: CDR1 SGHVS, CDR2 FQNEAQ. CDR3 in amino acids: CASSSSGTDLNTEAFF. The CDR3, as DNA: TGTGCCAGCAGCTCTTCCGGGACGGACTTGAACACTGAAGCTTTCTTT.